Listed below are T cell receptor beta chains from one sample, sequenced in a study of blood T cell repertoires in COVID-19. Clones were sequenced by immunoSEQ multiplex PCR, and TCRdb holds only the in-frame ones, with some missing. Of under 200,000 clones detected, 90% appear once; the ten largest clones hold 0.53%. Sequences were obtained from peripheral blood. The receptors were gathered from a middle-aged man with acute or convalescent COVID-19. CDR3s include the opening cysteine and the closing phenylalanine or tryptophan. The D gene is left open where the match is weak. Expanded clones get a size class; other rows say once, few or many, or leave the size out.

TRBV9	TRBD2	.	TRBJ2-1	TGTGCCAGCAGCACTTTAGCGGGGGGATCGAACGATGAGCAGTTCTTC	CASSTLAGGSNDEQFF
TRBV7-9	TRBD2	.	TRBJ2-1	TGTGCCAGCAGCTTAGGTCTTGGGGGGGGCTCCTACAATGAGCAGTTCTTC	CASSLGLGGGSYNEQFF
TRBV2	TRBD1	.	TRBJ1-3	TGTGCCAGCACCAGGACAGGGTTGGGAAACACCATATATTTT	CASTRTGLGNTIYF
TRBV18	TRBD2	few	TRBJ2-1	TGTGCCAGCTCACCAGGTTTGGTTCTAGCGGGAGGATACAATGAGCAGTTCTTC	CASSPGLVLAGGYNEQFF
TRBV4-1	.	.	TRBJ1-6	TGCGCCAGCAGCCAAGTATTAGGGAGGTATAATTCACCCCTCCACTTT	CASSQVLGRYNSPLHF
TRBV28	.	.	TRBJ1-3	TGTGCCAGCAGTTTCGGACAGATCTCTGGAAACACCATATATTTT	CASSFGQISGNTIYF
TRBV5-4	TRBD2	.	TRBJ2-2	TGTGCCAGCAGCCGGGGGGGTGGAAGGGACACCGGGGAGCTGTTTTTT	CASSRGGGRDTGELFF
TRBV11-2	TRBD1	.	TRBJ1-1	TGTGCCAGCAGCACTCGACAGGGGACTGAAGCTTTCTTT	CASSTRQGTEAFF
TRBV5-8	TRBD1	.	TRBJ2-7	TGTGCCAGCAGCCTGCGACAGGGGGCGAATACGTACGAGCAGTACTTC	CASSLRQGANTYEQYF
TRBV7-8	TRBD2	.	TRBJ2-1	TGTGCCAGCAGCTCAGATAGCGGGGGATACAATGAGCAGTTCTTC	CASSSDSGGYNEQFF
TRBV28	.	.	TRBJ2-7	TGTGCCACCTCTTCCCCCGGGACAAGCACCTACGAGCAGTACTTC	CATSSPGTSTYEQYF
TRBV16	TRBD2	.	TRBJ2-1	TGTGCCAGCAGCCAATTGAGCGGGAGGGCCATCGATGAGCAGTTCTTC	CASSQLSGRAIDEQFF
TRBV7-2	TRBD1	.	TRBJ2-7	TGTGCCAGCAGCTTAGGGGGTCACAGGGGAAAGTACTTC	CASSLGGHRGKYF
TRBV27	TRBD2	.	TRBJ2-1	TGTGCCAGCAGTTCACCTAGCGGGAGGGGTGACAATGAGCAGTTCTTC	CASSSPSGRGDNEQFF
TRBV15	.	.	TRBJ2-7	TGTGCCACCAGCAGAGATACAGCCTACGAGCAGTACTTC	CATSRDTAYEQYF
TRBV19	.	.	TRBJ2-7	TGTGCCAGTAGTATATCCGGGAACTATCTCGAGCAGTACTTC	CASSISGNYLEQYF
TRBV28	TRBD2	.	TRBJ2-3	TGTGCCAGCAGTTCAGCGGGGGACACAGATACGCAGTATTTT	CASSSAGDTDTQYF
TRBV29-1	TRBD1	.	TRBJ1-2	TGCAGCGTTGAGGGACAGGGAAGTCGCTACACCTTC	CSVEGQGSRYTF
TRBV19	.	.	TRBJ1-1	TGTGCCAGTAGTATAGAAGAGACAGGCACTGAAGCTTTCTTT	CASSIEETGTEAFF